The 15 T cell receptor beta chains reported below all come from one sample, sequenced in a study of memory CD4+ T cells and cytomegalovirus serostatus. Using immunoSEQ multiplex PCR, the repertoire was profiled, and TCRdb retains in-frame clones only, with some absent. The table records 45,000 to 50,000 clones, around four fifths of them present only once. The sort gate was single viable CD3+CD4+CD8-CD45RO+ cells for memory CD4+ T cells. What was sequenced was memory CD4+ T cells from blood. The source is an adult in good health and CMV-seronegative.

V and J are TRBV30 and TRBJ2-2, with TRBD2 matching 10 bases. The CDR3 runs 14 residues. V trimming: 5 bases; J trimming: 1 base; junction bases outside the gene matches: 1. Germline lookup yields CDR1 GTSNPN and CDR2 SVGIG (reference sequence). The CDR3 coding sequence is TGTGCCTGGGTAGCGGGGGGGAACACCGGGGAGCTGTTTTTT. It codes for CAWVAGGNTGELFF.

This clone was seen a few times. This chain joins TRBV5-1 and TRBJ1-1, with TRBD1 matching 7 bases. Losses at the gene ends were 1 base for V and 3 bases for J; bases not matched to a gene: 6. The germline CDR1 and CDR2 sequences are SGHRS and YFSETQ. The CDR3 contains 15 residues. As DNA, the CDR3 is TGCGCCAGCAGCTTGTTTGGGACAGCCGACACTGAAGCTTTCTTT. Translated: CASSLFGTADTEAFF.

The chain recombines TRBV6-1 with TRBJ1-2; D gene unclear. Germline CDR1 MNHNS, CDR2 SASEGT. This CDR3 contains 14 residues. V was pared by 0 bases and J by 2 bases, with 7 bases between. The CDR3 coding sequence is TGTGCCAGCAGTGAAGCAAGTACCAACTATGGCTACACCTTC. Translated: CASSEASTNYGYTF.

The count of this clone is one. The V call is TRBV4-1, the J call TRBJ2-4, with 7 bases identical to TRBD1. V was clipped by 2 bases and J by 1 base; unmatched bases: 11. Germline CDR1 reads MGHRA; CDR2 reads YSYEKL. The CDR3 has 18 amino acids. This CDR3 is CASSQPGTAPSAKNIQYF. The CDR3 nucleotides are TGCGCCAGCAGCCAACCCGGGACAGCCCCCTCGGCCAAAAACATTCAGTACTTC.

This clone was observed once. The chain has TRBV5-4 and TRBJ1-1; D remains ambiguous. CDR1 is SGHNT and CDR2 is YYREEE in the germline V gene (reference sequence). V dropped 4 bases and J dropped 0 bases, with 13 bases sitting between them. This CDR3 comprises 15 residues. In nucleotides, the CDR3 is TGTGCCAGCAGCCGTGGTTTAGAAATGAACACTGAAGCTTTCTTT. It translates to CASSRGLEMNTEAFF.

This clone was counted only a few times. This rearrangement joins TRBV5-1 to TRBJ1-1; possibly TRBD1 for D (6 bases). There are 16 residues in the CDR3. Trimming removed 0 bases from V and 1 base from J, with 13 bases in between. Germline V gene sequence: CDR1 SGHRS, CDR2 YFSETQ. The CDR3 DNA reads TGCGCCAGCAGCTTGGATGGGGGACACCAGAACACTGAAGCTTTCTTT. Its protein product is CASSLDGGHQNTEAFF.

The chain is built from TRBV2 and TRBJ2-1; no clear D gene. Trimming removed 2 bases from V and 6 bases from J, with 8 bases in between. The CDR3 sequence is 13 residues long. Germline V gene sequence: CDR1 SNHLY, CDR2 FYNNEI. CDR3 protein: CASSENSGNEQFF. In DNA, the CDR3 is TGTGCCAGCAGTGAAAACTCCGGCAATGAGCAGTTCTTC. The complete variable domain, with remaining parts taken from reference TRBV2 and TRBJ2-1, reads EPEVTQTPSHQVTQMGQEVILRCVPISNHLYFYWYRQILGQKVEFLVSFYNNEISEKSEIFDDQFSVERPDGSNFTLKIRSTKLEDSAMYFCASSENSGNEQFFGPGTRLTVL.

This clone appeared once. This rearrangement joins TRBV19 to TRBJ1-2; TRBD1 is a possible D gene (5 bases). The CDR3 totals 15 residues. Between the trimmed V and J ends, which lost 0 bases and 3 bases, there was a span of 11 bases. Germline CDR1 and CDR2: LNHDA and SQIVND (reference sequence). CDR3 loop: CASSIEGRDYYGYTF. The CDR3 nucleotides are TGTGCCAGTAGTATAGAAGGCAGGGATTACTATGGCTACACCTTC. Combining the CDR3 with reference TRBV19 and TRBJ1-2 gives the whole variable domain DGGITQSPKYLFRKEGQNVTLSCEQNLNHDAMYWYRQDPGQGLRLIYYSQIVNDFQKGDIAEGYSVSREKKESFPLTVTSAQKNPTAFYLCASSIEGRDYYGYTFGSGTRLTVV.

CDR3 amino acids: CASSRTPTETSYGYTF. CDR3 DNA: TGTGCCAGCAGCCGAACCCCCACTGAGACAAGCTATGGCTACACCTTC. The chain couples TRBV7-2 to TRBJ1-2; no reliable D call. Germline CDR1 is SGHTA and CDR2 is FQGNSA. V dropped 5 bases and J dropped 4 bases, with 20 bases sitting between them. The CDR3 extends over 16 amino acids.

This chain uses TRBV29-1 with TRBJ2-7; D possibly uses TRBD1 or TRBD2 (5 bases each). CDR1 SQVTM and CDR2 ANQGSEA come from the germline V gene. Trimming stripped 1 base from V and 2 bases from J, with 9 bases between. The CDR3 runs 13 residues. CDR3 DNA sequence: TGCAGCGTTGAAGGGGACGATGCCTACGAGCAGTACTTC. This encodes CSVEGDDAYEQYF.

Points on this clone: One end of the junction is discordant with germline, which a read error may explain. This chain connects TRBV7-2 to TRBJ2-5; 8 bases map to TRBD2. This CDR3 has 12 amino acids. Germline CDR1 and CDR2: SGHTA and FQGNSA. The CDR3 loop reads CASSIAGETQYF. CDR3 DNA: TGTGCCAGCAGCATAGCGGGGGAGACCCAGTACTTC.

The chain has TRBV19 and TRBJ1-4; 12 bases fit TRBD1. The CDR3 is made up of 14 amino acids. V was pared by 5 bases and J by 8 bases, with 3 bases of the junction left unmatched. CDR1 and CDR2 from the germline V gene are LNHDA and SQIVND (reference sequence). CDR3 DNA: TGTGCCAGTAGTCGGGACAGGGGGCTCGAAAAACTGTTTTTT. Its translation: CASSRDRGLEKLFF.

The table lists this clone with a count of one. The J gene is TRBJ1-5, the V gene TRBV4-3; TRBD1 matches 7 bases. Germline V lookup: CDR1 LGHNA, CDR2 YSLEER. J lost 6 bases, V lost 6 bases, and 20 bases had no gene match. The CDR3 spans 18 residues. The CDR3 DNA reads TGCGCCAGCAGTCCCTCCCAGGGGGTCCCGTTGCAATGTCAGCCCCAGCATTTT. This sequence encodes CASSPSQGVPLQCQPQHF.

The V and J genes are TRBV15 and TRBJ1-1; 8 positions agree with TRBD1. Germline-derived CDR1 and CDR2 are LNHNV and YYDKDF (reference sequence). V lost 5 bases, J lost 4 bases, and 3 bases stayed unmatched. This CDR3 spans 13 amino acids. In DNA form, the CDR3 reads TGTGCCACCAGCCAGGGGGCAAGCACTGAAGCTTTCTTT. Translation gives CATSQGASTEAFF.

A few counts support this clone. The V gene is TRBV10-3, the J gene TRBJ2-6; possibly TRBD1 or TRBD2 for D (5 bases each). The CDR3 runs to 18 residues. In germline, CDR1 is ENHRY, CDR2 SYGVKD. V gave up 0 bases and J gave up 0 bases, with 12 bases separating them. The CDR3 DNA sequence: TGTGCCATCAGTGAGTCAGTGCCTGGGGGCTCTGGGGCCAACGTCCTGACTTTC. This codes for CAISESVPGGSGANVLTF.